The 17 T cell receptor beta chains below all came from one sample that was sequenced in a study of identical twins. MiXCR, run by TCRdb on the 5' RACE reads, gives a single entry per CDR3 protein. The sample has approximately 890,000 distinct CDR3 sequences; 9% to 15% are singletons. These data also featured in a second study, about yellow fever vaccine responses in identical twins.

The sequenced sample was PBMCs. The receptors come from a woman between 18 and 29 years old in good health.

This clonotype was seen a handful of times. V is TRBV4-1 and J is TRBJ2-2; 10 bases are a match to TRBD2. CDR1 is MGHRA and CDR2 is YSYEKL in the germline V gene. The V segment lost 0 bases and the J segment 7 bases; nucleotides outside the gene matches: 11. The CDR3 has 18 residues. CDR3 in amino acids: CASSQDLLAGAGIGELFF. CDR3 DNA sequence: TGCGCCAGCAGCCAAGATCTCCTAGCGGGAGCAGGGATCGGGGAGCTGTTTTTT.

This sequence joins TRBV12-3 or TRBV12-4 and TRBJ1-5, with a tentative D call TRBD1 (5 bases). The V gene lost 5 bases and the J gene lost 3 bases, with 14 bases spanning the gap. The CDR3 covers 15 residues. CDR3: CASSRAGTANQPQHF. DNA for the CDR3: TGTGCCAGCAGTCGTGCCGGGACCGCCAATCAGCCCCAGCATTTT.

This chain uses TRBV28 with TRBJ2-3; D remains ambiguous. Germline V gene data show CDR1 as MDHEN and CDR2 as SYDVKM. V lost 3 bases and J lost 4, with 14 bases in between. This CDR3 is 15 amino acids long. As DNA, the CDR3 is TGTGCCAGCAGTTTTTTGTCGGGCGGAGCAGATACGCAGTATTTT. Translation: CASSFLSGGADTQYF.

CDR3 amino acids: CSVEEGVNYGYTF. The CDR3 region has the DNA TGCAGCGTTGAAGAGGGGGTCAACTATGGCTACACCTTC. This chain connects TRBV29-1 to TRBJ1-2; a possible D gene is TRBD1 (5 bases). Looked up from germline, CDR1 is SQVTM and CDR2 is ANQGSEA. Trimming shortened V by 0 bases and J by 2 bases, and 7 bases separated the two germline ends. The CDR3 has 13 residues.

This clonotype has ten or more counts. This chain connects TRBV10-3 to TRBJ1-2; no clear D gene. The germline V gene encodes CDR1 ENHRY and CDR2 SYGVKD. The CDR3 contains 14 residues. V was pared by 6 bases and J by 4 bases, with 15 bases between. CDR3 amino acids: CAIRRHLLTYGYTF. CDR3 nucleotide sequence: TGTGCCATCAGAAGACACCTACTGACCTATGGCTACACCTTC.

The chain has TRBV11-1 and TRBJ2-5; the match to TRBD2 covers 8 bases. CDR1 is SGHAT, CDR2 FQDESV, per germline (reference sequence). The CDR3 consists of 15 residues. The V and J ends lost 4 bases and 0 bases, in that order; junction bases with no gene match: 4. CDR3 amino acids: CASSSWRGDQETQYF. The CDR3 DNA reads as TGTGCCAGCAGCTCGTGGCGGGGGGACCAAGAGACCCAGTACTTC.

The V call is TRBV5-6, the J call TRBJ2-2; TRBD1 matches at 8 bases. Germline trimming cut 2 bases from V and 5 bases from J; bases unmatched to any gene: 8. The CDR3 runs to 16 residues. Per germline, CDR1 SGHDT and CDR2 YYEEEE. The CDR3 loop reads CASSFRQGYPTGELFF. CDR3 coding DNA: TGTGCCAGCAGCTTCAGACAGGGGTACCCAACCGGGGAGCTGTTTTTT.

The chain combines TRBV4-1 with TRBJ2-7; 13 nucleotides match TRBD2. The CDR3 totals 15 residues. Trimming at V came to 4 bases and at J to 5 bases, leaving 5 bases not matched to a gene. Germline CDR1 reads MGHRA; CDR2 reads YSYEKL. CDR3 in amino acids: CASSPLAGGPNEQYV. CDR3 coding DNA: TGCGCCAGCAGCCCACTAGCGGGGGGGCCTAACGAGCAGTACGTC.

This clonotype was detected only a few times. V usage is TRBV20-1 and J usage is TRBJ1-2; 7 bases align to TRBD1. This CDR3 has 12 amino acids. V dropped 3 bases and J dropped 8; count of bases not matched to a gene: 6. Germline V gene lookup returns CDR1 DFQATT and CDR2 SNEGSKA (reference sequence). The chain's CDR3 is CSASKGARGYTF. The CDR3 DNA sequence: TGCAGTGCTAGTAAGGGGGCTCGGGGCTACACCTTC.

This clonotype appeared a few times. The chain combines TRBV5-1 with TRBJ2-1; D not resolved. The germline V and J ends were trimmed by 0 bases and 5 bases, with 15 bases remaining between them. CDR1 and CDR2 from the germline V gene are SGHRS and YFSETQ. The CDR3 is made up of 16 amino acids. CDR3 protein: CASSLGSQMSNNEQFF. In nucleotides, the CDR3 is TGCGCCAGCAGCTTGGGTTCCCAGATGTCCAACAATGAGCAGTTCTTC.

Concerning this clonotype itself: Its ends do not fully match the called genes, so a read error is possible. This chain links TRBV6-1 with TRBJ2-4, with 11 positions matching TRBD1. The CDR3 is 13 amino acids. Per germline, CDR1 MNHNS and CDR2 SASEGT. CDR3 DNA sequence: TGTGCCAGCAGTGATTGGGACAGGGGGGTACCCCACTTC. This translates into CASSDWDRGVPHF.

This chain links TRBV10-3 with TRBJ2-7; maybe TRBD2 (5 bases). The CDR3 covers 15 residues. V was pared by 0 bases and J by 5 bases, with 14 bases between. In germline, CDR1 is ENHRY, CDR2 SYGVKD. The CDR3 DNA reads as TGTGCCATCAGTGAGTCGGGCATCTCCGGGGACGAGCAGTACTTC. Translating gives CAISESGISGDEQYF.

This chain uses TRBV4-1 with TRBJ1-4, with D possibly TRBD1 on 5 matching bases. Trimming cost V 1 base and J 3 bases, with 12 bases left between them. This CDR3 is built from 16 residues. CDR1 is MGHRA, CDR2 YSYEKL, per germline. The DNA of the CDR3 is TGCGCCAGCAGCCAAGCTGAGGGGAAATCTAATGAAAAACTGTTTTTT. This sequence encodes CASSQAEGKSNEKLFF.

The chain is built from TRBV3-1 and TRBJ2-7, with TRBD1 identical over 8 bases. The V gene end was trimmed by 3 bases and the J gene end by 2 bases; junction bases not matched to a gene: 3. The CDR3 runs to 14 residues. Germline values: CDR1 LGHDT, CDR2 YNNKEL (reference sequence). CDR3 bases: TGTGCCAGCAGCCACGGACAGGGACCCTACGAGCAGTACTTC. Translated: CASSHGQGPYEQYF.

The CDR3 sequence: CATAHFAHLMYEQYF. In DNA, the CDR3 is TGTGCCACAGCCCATTTTGCCCATCTCATGTACGAGCAGTACTTC. The gene calls are TRBV2 and TRBJ2-7; D gene uncertain. There are 15 residues in the CDR3. The germline gives CDR1 SNHLY, CDR2 FYNNEI. Trimming left V 10 bases short and J 4 bases short, with 23 bases between.

The gene calls are TRBV12-3 or TRBV12-4 and TRBJ1-1; TRBD1 matches at 7 bases. The V segment lost 6 bases and the J segment 3 bases; nucleotides outside the gene matches: 10. The CDR3 is 15 amino acids. The CDR3 nucleotides read TGTGCCAGCAGAAGACAGGGAATATCGTACACTGAAGCTTTCTTT. It translates to CASRRQGISYTEAFF.

For the CDR3, the DNA is TGTGCCAGCAGTGAAGACGGGACTAGAGGGGGGCAGTTCTTC. Its translation is CASSEDGTRGGQFF. The V gene is TRBV2, the J gene TRBJ2-1, with 8 bases fitting TRBD2. The CDR3 consists of 14 residues. The V gene end was trimmed by 1 base and the J gene end by 12 bases; junction bases not matched to a gene: 8. From germline, CDR1 is SNHLY and CDR2 FYNNEI.